Sequencing of this TCR beta chain was carried out in a study of OX40 agonist ivuxolimab in advanced cancers. In the study overall: Every patient in dose escalation had hepatocellular carcinoma, melanoma, renal cell or head and neck cancer. Overall study findings and caveats: Both blood CD4+ and CD8+ T cells showed clonal growth by week 6 at 0.1 to 3.0 mg/kg. Also present in some nonresponders was a low level of normalized T-cell clonal expansion. CD8+ T cells averaged more expanded clones than CD4+.

This CDR3 contains 14 residues. V lost 3 bases, J lost 5 bases, and 6 bases stayed unmatched. CDR1 and CDR2 (germline): SGHRS, YFSETQ. With respect to this clone: The antigen is unknown. Other DNA sequences in the same sample also yield this CDR3.

Here immunoSEQ multiplex PCR was the method, and the copy in TCRdb shows in-frame clones only, minus some. The sample holds about 160,000 clones, 85% to 95% seen once. This sequence was found in an adult with an advanced solid tumor such as melanoma, head and neck, liver or kidney cancer. The sequencing here drew on CD4+ or CD8+ T cells sorted from blood, taken in a trial of the OX40 agonist ivuxolimab. The V call is TRBV5-1, the J call TRBJ2-3, with 7 bases that match TRBD2. In DNA, the CDR3 is TGCGCCAGCAGCTCGTCGGGGGGTGGAGATACGCAGTATTTT. Translated, it gives CASSSSGGGDTQYF.